These 17 T cell receptor beta chains originate from one sample sequenced in a study of molecular identifiers for immune sequencing clone quantification. TCRdb re-analysed the PCR reads in MiXCR, keeping a single row per CDR3 protein. The data hold more than 450,000 distinct CDR3 sequences, with over 20% observed a single time. The sample consisted of naive CD8+ T cells from blood, with Jurkat cell RNA spiked in. This sample's subset: FACS-sorted CD8+CD4-CCR7+CD45RA+ naive T cells. The receptors were sampled from a human donor in good health. Some libraries in this study had Jurkat cell RNA spiked in.

This clonotype has a count of ten or more. The chain combines TRBV28 with TRBJ2-3; 8 bases align to TRBD2. This CDR3 comprises 18 residues. Germline V gene data show CDR1 as MDHEN and CDR2 as SYDVKM. Germline trimming cut 2 bases from V and 4 bases from J; bases unmatched to any gene: 14. The CDR3 nucleotides read TGTGCCAGCAGTTTAGTGACCCCTCGGGGGGGCCGGGCAGATACGCAGTATTTT. Encoded protein: CASSLVTPRGGRADTQYF.

This clonotype was picked up a small number of times. The V and J genes are TRBV12-3 or TRBV12-4 and TRBJ2-7, with D possibly TRBD1 on 6 matching bases. CDR3 size: 13 residues. Trimming removed 6 bases from V and 0 bases from J, with 9 bases in between. The CDR3 bases are TGTGCCAGCAGAGGACAGCTCTCCTACGAGCAGTACTTC. The encoded protein is CASRGQLSYEQYF.

The V gene is TRBV20-1, the J gene TRBJ2-4; no reliable D call. CDR1 and CDR2 (germline): DFQATT, SNEGSKA (reference sequence). V was clipped by 0 bases and J by 0 bases, with 9 bases between them. This CDR3 is built from 15 residues. CDR3 sequence: CSARDLTLAKNIQYF. DNA for the CDR3: TGCAGTGCTAGAGATTTGACCTTAGCCAAAAACATTCAGTACTTC.

A word on this clonotype: Since no conserved phenylalanine or tryptophan closes the CDR3, a read error is the likely cause. The chain uses TRBV7-9 and TRBJ2-3, with a weak D call TRBD2 (5 bases). Germline CDR1 and CDR2: SEHNR and FQNEAQ (reference sequence). The CDR3 totals 18 residues. Trimming cost V 4 bases and J 1 base, with 21 bases left between them. CDR3 DNA sequence: TGTGCCAGCAGCTCAAACGAGGGTCTTCCGAATTGCACAGATACGCAGTATTCT. Amino acid sequence: CASSSNEGLPNCTDTQYS.

Worth noting for this clonotype: A much larger clonotype is one base distant, so this may be a read error. The chain recombines TRBV7-2 with TRBJ2-7, with 10 bases lining up with TRBD1. CDR1 and CDR2 (germline): SGHTA, FQGNSA. This CDR3 has 15 amino acids. The CDR3 DNA reads TGTGCCAGCAGCTCGTGGACAGGGGGGCCCTACGGGCAGTACTTC. Amino acids: CASSSWTGGPYGQYF.

This clonotype occurred many times. J is TRBJ2-7 and V is TRBV6-5; D not resolved. CDR1 is MNHEY and CDR2 is SVGAGI in the germline V gene. With 0 bases removed from V and 2 bases from J, the gap between germline ends came to 5 bases. This CDR3 has 13 residues. This chain's CDR3 is CASSYSVTYEQYF. In DNA form, the CDR3 reads TGTGCCAGCAGTTACTCTGTGACCTACGAGCAGTACTTC.

This clonotype has at least ten counts. The rearrangement joins TRBV9 to TRBJ2-3; the D gene is possibly TRBD1 (5 bases). From germline, CDR1 is SGDLS and CDR2 YYNGEE. The germline V and J ends were trimmed by 3 bases and 1 base, with 6 bases remaining between them. The CDR3 loop spans 13 amino acids. The CDR3 protein is CASSATGTDTQYF. The CDR3 DNA reads as TGTGCCAGCAGCGCGACAGGCACAGATACGCAGTATTTT.

This clonotype was observed at least ten times. This chain connects TRBV7-8 to TRBJ2-3; D is perhaps TRBD2 (7 bases). CDR3 length: 17 residues. Germline CDR1 reads SGHVS; CDR2 reads FQNEAQ. Trimming cost V 5 bases and J 2 bases, with 20 bases left between them. CDR3 coding DNA: TGTGCCAGCAGCCCTCTTAAGGGGGACTACTTCACAGATACGCAGTATTTT. It specifies CASSPLKGDYFTDTQYF.

This clonotype was counted at least ten times. The chain couples TRBV28 to TRBJ1-5; unclear D gene. CDR1 and CDR2 (germline): MDHEN, SYDVKM. The CDR3 length is 13 residues. V was clipped by 7 bases and J by 3 bases, with 10 bases between them. CDR3 in amino acids: CASIRGINQPQHF. DNA of the CDR3: TGTGCCAGCATTCGAGGGATCAATCAGCCCCAGCATTTT.

This chain connects TRBV7-9 to TRBJ2-7; D not resolved. CDR1 and CDR2 (germline): SEHNR, FQNEAQ (reference sequence). Deletions cut 1 base from V and 7 bases from J, with 8 bases between. The CDR3 extends over 12 amino acids. This chain's CDR3 is CASSLDPMEQYF. In DNA form, the CDR3 reads TGTGCCAGCAGCTTAGACCCTATGGAGCAGTACTTC. The variable domain in full, with the rest retrieved from reference TRBV7-9 and TRBJ2-7, is DTGVSQNPRHKITKRGQNVTFRCDPISEHNRLYWYRQTLGQGPEFLTYFQNEAQLEKSRLLSDRFSAERPKGSFSTLEIQRTEQGDSAMYLCASSLDPMEQYFGPGTRLTVT.

This sequence joins TRBV3-1 and TRBJ1-1; D gene uncertain. Germline CDR1 and CDR2: LGHDT and YNNKEL (reference sequence). V lost 1 base, J lost 3 bases, and 18 bases lay in between. The CDR3 length is 17 residues. CDR3 protein: CASSQGLAGYLDTEAFF. DNA for the CDR3: TGTGCCAGCAGCCAAGGGCTCGCGGGGTACCTGGACACTGAAGCTTTCTTT.

This chain connects TRBV20-1 to TRBJ2-7; the D gene could be TRBD1 or TRBD2 (5 bases each). The germline V and J ends were trimmed by 0 bases and 2 bases, with 11 bases remaining between them. The germline V gene encodes CDR1 DFQATT and CDR2 SNEGSKA (reference sequence). The CDR3 has 14 residues. CDR3 DNA sequence: TGCAGTGCTAGAGAACCGGGGCCCACCTACGAGCAGTACTTC. This gives the protein CSAREPGPTYEQYF.

This clonotype was seen more than once but under ten times. The genes are TRBV28 and TRBJ2-7, with a possible D match to TRBD2 (6 bases). Between the trimmed V and J ends, which lost 3 bases and 6 bases, there was a span of 15 bases. The germline gives CDR1 MDHEN, CDR2 SYDVKM. The CDR3 is 14 residues long. CDR3 DNA: TGTGCCAGCAGTTTGAGCGGGTGGCGCCTCGAGCAGTACTTC. Amino acids: CASSLSGWRLEQYF.

This chain uses TRBV20-1 with TRBJ1-1; D perhaps matches TRBD1 (6 bases). The length of the CDR3 is 14 residues. Germline assignment: CDR1 DFQATT and CDR2 SNEGSKA (reference sequence). V was cut by 0 bases and J by 1 base, with 9 bases left in between. The CDR3, as DNA: TGCAGTGCTAGAGACGACAGGTGGAACACTGAAGCTTTCTTT. This translates into CSARDDRWNTEAFF.

The CDR3 protein is CASSLGDRGVEDTQYF. In DNA, the CDR3 is TGTGCCAGCAGTTTAGGGGACAGGGGGGTGGAAGATACGCAGTATTTT. The rearrangement links TRBV12-3 or TRBV12-4 to TRBJ2-3; TRBD1 matches at 11 bases. Trimming removed 1 base from V and 5 bases from J; junction bases left unmatched: 5. The CDR3 contains 16 residues.

As to this clonotype: An end of the junction does not agree with germline; a read error may underlie this. J is TRBJ2-2 and V is TRBV6-1; the D is unclear. The CDR3 is made up of 14 amino acids. Germline assignment: CDR1 MNHNS and CDR2 SASEGT. CDR3 sequence reads: CAGSARVDTGELFF. Written as DNA, the CDR3 is TGTGCCGGCAGTGCTAGGGTCGACACCGGGGAGCTGTTTTTT.

Note on this clonotype: A much larger clone sits a single nucleotide away, making a read error possible. CDR3 in amino acids: CVSRRRQEAFF. Here the CDR3 DNA reads TGTGTCAGCAGGAGGAGACAGGAAGCTTTCTTT. This chain joins TRBV2 and TRBJ1-1, with a weak D call TRBD1 (5 bases). Germline V gene sequence: CDR1 SNHLY, CDR2 FYNNEI. The CDR3 has 11 residues.